This T cell receptor beta chain originates from a study of identical twins. The study's findings and limits: Insertions were reduced in abundant cord blood beta clonotypes but not in memory repertoires.

Trimming removed 5 bases at V and 0 bases at J, with 11 bases between. Germline V gene data show CDR1 as DFQATT and CDR2 as SNEGSKA (reference sequence). The CDR3 length is 13 residues. TCRdb re-analysed the 5' RACE reads in MiXCR, keeping a single row per CDR3 protein. The top ten hold about 4.3% of the sample, which has 700,000 or so distinct CDR3 sequences, 21% seen once. The sample holds a few counts of this clonotype. Its antigen remains unknown. A further study also used this sample, focusing on T cells expressing NK-cell markers. From that study: Each TCR beta repertoire originated in sorted T cells that were CD3+CD56+NKG2C+, CD3+CD56+NKG2C- or CD3+CD56-NKG2C+. The eight sequenced donors comprised seven who were HCMV-seropositive and one who was seronegative.

The source is a woman under 30 in good health. Input material: PBMCs. This rearrangement joins TRBV20-1 to TRBJ2-7; the D gene is possibly TRBD2 (5 bases). The CDR3 nucleotides are TGCAGTGCTCAACCGGGGAGCTCCTACGAGCAGTACTTC. It specifies CSAQPGSSYEQYF.